One and the same sample provided the 17 T cell receptor beta chains below, sequenced in a study of shared clonotypes between healthy human individuals. TCRdb's copy holds only in-frame clones and misses some; the assay was immunoSEQ multiplex PCR. This sample has approximately 100,000 clones, with roughly two thirds found just once. Sequenced material: memory CD8+ T cells sorted from blood. Sample subset: CD45RO+ cells pooled with CCR7-negative TemRA cells. These receptors were obtained from a woman aged 25 to 39 in good health.

J is TRBJ2-7 and V is TRBV7-9; 9 bases are a match to TRBD2. The CDR3 covers 14 residues. From germline, CDR1 is SEHNR and CDR2 FQNEAQ (reference sequence). The trim removed 2 bases at V and 3 bases at J, leaving 2 bases unmatched. This CDR3 is CASSLYSGSYEQYF. The CDR3 bases are TGTGCCAGCAGCTTATATAGCGGGAGCTACGAGCAGTACTTC.

V and J are TRBV29-1 and TRBJ2-1; D possibly corresponds to TRBD2 (5 bases). The CDR3 spans 15 residues. Germline loops: CDR1 SQVTM, CDR2 ANQGSEA. Between the trimmed V and J ends, which lost 0 bases and 8 bases, there was a span of 17 bases. CDR3 residues: CSVEEEVGPGDEQFF. Written as DNA, the CDR3 is TGCAGCGTTGAAGAGGAGGTTGGCCCAGGCGATGAGCAGTTCTTC.

This sequence joins TRBV10-3 and TRBJ2-3, with no clear D. The V and J ends lost 3 bases and 2 bases respectively, with 12 bases between them. There are 15 residues in the CDR3. CDR1 is ENHRY and CDR2 is SYGVKD in the germline V gene. CDR3: CAISDGIRTTDTQYF. The CDR3 DNA reads TGTGCCATCAGTGATGGCATAAGGACCACAGATACGCAGTATTTT.

The genes are TRBV5-1 and TRBJ2-5, with D hard to call. Per germline, CDR1 SGHRS and CDR2 YFSETQ. The CDR3 is 14 residues long. The V end lost 0 bases, the J end lost 0 bases, and 6 bases lay between the germline ends. The CDR3 region has the DNA TGCGCCAGCAGCTTGGTAACAGACCAAGAGACCCAGTACTTC. This encodes CASSLVTDQETQYF.

The chain has TRBV11-2 and TRBJ1-1, with D maybe TRBD1 (5 bases). This CDR3 comprises 19 residues. V was pared by 3 bases and J by 0 bases, with 23 bases between. Per the germline V gene, CDR1 is SGHAT and CDR2 is FQNNGV. The DNA for the CDR3 is TGTGCCAGCAGCTTCAGTTTCAGGGCACGTAAAGGCTTGAACACTGAAGCTTTCTTT. Amino acids: CASSFSFRARKGLNTEAFF.

The J gene is TRBJ1-5, the V gene TRBV5-5; D may be TRBD1 (5 bases). V lost 0 bases and J lost 7, with 11 bases in between. This CDR3 has 14 residues. Germline CDR1 and CDR2: SGHKS and YYEKEE (reference sequence). The CDR3 loop is CASSLEGRLQPQHF. In nucleotides, the CDR3 is TGTGCCAGCAGCTTGGAGGGGAGGTTACAGCCCCAGCATTTT.

This clone occurred many times. The V gene is TRBV27, the J gene TRBJ2-5; unclear D gene. The J call may be wrong; the DNA end is better matched by TRBJ2-7. CDR3 length: 13 residues. Per germline, CDR1 MNHEY and CDR2 SMNVEV (reference sequence). The CDR3 coding sequence is TGTGCCAGCAGCAAACGGAGCTATTACGAGCAGTACTTC. It encodes CASSKRSYYEQYF.

The rearrangement links TRBV5-6 to TRBJ2-7; D may be TRBD2 (6 bases). CDR1 and CDR2 (germline): SGHDT, YYEEEE. V lost 0 bases to trimming and J lost 0 bases, with 10 bases between them. The CDR3 has 15 amino acids. CDR3 nucleotides: TGTGCCAGCAGCTTGGGGGGAGGAACCTCCTACGAGCAGTACTTC. Translation: CASSLGGGTSYEQYF.

The V gene is TRBV27, the J gene TRBJ2-5; D unresolved. CDR3 length: 13 residues. With 5 bases removed from V and 5 bases from J, the gap between germline ends came to 12 bases. Germline CDR1 and CDR2: MNHEY and SMNVEV (reference sequence). The CDR3 DNA reads as TGTGCCAGCAGTACGTCCTCCGAGGAGACCCAGTACTTC. Translating it yields CASSTSSEETQYF.

This clone was recorded many times. The chain links TRBV6-1 to TRBJ2-1; D is ambiguous. The CDR3 is made up of 15 amino acids. CDR1 MNHNS and CDR2 SASEGT come from the germline V gene. Trimming removed 4 bases at V and 1 base at J, with 11 bases between. CDR3 residues: CASSAELGSYNEQFF. CDR3 DNA sequence: TGTGCCAGCAGTGCGGAGCTGGGTTCCTACAATGAGCAGTTCTTC.

The gene calls are TRBV6-1 and TRBJ1-1; D is undetermined. V was cut by 2 bases and J by 6 bases, with 4 bases left in between. The CDR3 is 11 amino acids. Germline CDR1 is MNHNS and CDR2 is SASEGT. The CDR3 reads CASSESPEAFF. DNA for the CDR3: TGTGCCAGCAGTGAATCCCCTGAAGCTTTCTTT.

A word on this clone: An end of the junction differs from the germline gene, which may be a read error. V gene TRBV5-1 combines with J gene TRBJ2-1; 10 bases agree with TRBD1. The CDR3 has 15 amino acids. CDR1 and CDR2 (germline): SGHRS, YFSETQ. The CDR3 sequence: CASSFSDRGSNEQFF. Written as DNA, the CDR3 is TGTGCCAGCAGCTTTTCGGACAGGGGGTCCAATGAGCAGTTCTTC.

V usage is TRBV11-2 and J usage is TRBJ2-1; either TRBD1 or TRBD2 may supply D (5 bases each). The length of the CDR3 is 16 residues. Germline V gene lookup returns CDR1 SGHAT and CDR2 FQNNGV. V lost 1 base and J 2 bases, leaving 12 bases between the germline ends. CDR3 amino acids: CASSLAGGSAYNEQFF. The CDR3 nucleotides read TGTGCCAGCAGCTTAGCTGGGGGATCGGCCTACAATGAGCAGTTCTTC.

This clone has at least ten counts. This chain connects TRBV7-2 to TRBJ1-4, with D possibly matching TRBD1 (5 bases). The CDR3 is 14 amino acids. CDR1 SGHTA and CDR2 FQGNSA come from the germline V gene. The V gene lost 4 bases and the J gene lost 4 bases, with 10 bases spanning the gap. Written as DNA, the CDR3 is TGTGCCAGCAGCTCAACGGGACTTAATGAAAAACTGTTTTTT. This codes for CASSSTGLNEKLFF.

This clone was detected many times. This chain links TRBV6-1 with TRBJ2-7; D is perhaps TRBD1 (6 bases). The V gene lost 5 bases and the J gene lost 2 bases, with 16 bases spanning the gap. Per germline, CDR1 MNHNS and CDR2 SASEGT. This CDR3 region has 15 residues. DNA for the CDR3: TGTGCCAGCAGTCAACGGACAGAAGGCCCCTACGAGCAGTACTTC. It yields the protein CASSQRTEGPYEQYF.

This chain joins TRBV9 and TRBJ2-2; no firm D call. There are 13 residues in the CDR3. Germline V gives CDR1 SGDLS, CDR2 YYNGEE. Trimming took off 3 bases at V and 9 bases at J, with 12 bases between the two ends. The CDR3 DNA sequence: TGTGCCAGCAGCGGAACAGCCAACTGGGAGCTGTTTTTT. This gives the protein CASSGTANWELFF.

This rearrangement joins TRBV5-4 to TRBJ1-1; D not resolved. The germline V gene has CDR1 SGHNT and CDR2 YYREEE (reference sequence). This CDR3 spans 15 amino acids. V dropped 4 bases and J dropped 1 base, with 14 bases sitting between them. The chain's CDR3 is CASSPAFDKNTEAFF. CDR3 in DNA: TGTGCCAGCAGCCCGGCGTTTGACAAGAACACTGAAGCTTTCTTT.